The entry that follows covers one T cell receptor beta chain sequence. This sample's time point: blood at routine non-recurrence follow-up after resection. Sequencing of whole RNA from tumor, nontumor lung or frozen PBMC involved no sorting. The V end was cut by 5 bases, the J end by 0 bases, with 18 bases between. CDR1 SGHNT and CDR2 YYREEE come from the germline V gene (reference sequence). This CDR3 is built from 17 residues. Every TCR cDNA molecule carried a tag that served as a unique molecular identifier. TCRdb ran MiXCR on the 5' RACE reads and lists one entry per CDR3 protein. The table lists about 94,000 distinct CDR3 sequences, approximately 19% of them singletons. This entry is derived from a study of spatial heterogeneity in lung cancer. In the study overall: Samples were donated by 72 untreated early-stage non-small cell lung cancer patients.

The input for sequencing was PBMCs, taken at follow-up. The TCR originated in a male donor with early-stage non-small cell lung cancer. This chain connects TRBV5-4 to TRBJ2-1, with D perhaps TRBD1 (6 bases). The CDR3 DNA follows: TGTGCCAGCAGTCCTAACGGACAGTCCGGCTCCTACAATGAGCAGTTCTTC. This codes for CASSPNGQSGSYNEQFF.